This TCR beta chain was observed in a study of blood T cell repertoires in COVID-19. Turning to the study itself: The study drew acute and convalescent COVID-19 samples from the United States, Italy and Spain. The analysed material was cDNA or gDNA that came from T cells, B-cell-depleted T cells, or PBMCs.

Authors' processing steps: Using reference gene primer amplification, nucleated cell counts were estimated. Produced via immunoSEQ multiplex PCR; TCRdb's table is partial and in-frame only. For V, J and clone size, that table is used; D and trimming come from the DNA. The sample contains approximately 140,000 clones, 84% of which appear only once. The germline V gene has CDR1 KGHSH and CDR2 LQKENI. Trimming removed 2 bases at V and 5 bases at J, with 9 bases between. The CDR3 is 13 residues long. Sample: peripheral blood. This receptor was identified in a woman older than 75 in a cohort sampled during active or convalescent COVID-19. The chain joins TRBV18 to TRBJ2-5; D is unresolved. CDR3: CASSPSGVETQYF. The CDR3 DNA follows: TGTGCCAGCTCACCATCCGGTGTGGAGACCCAGTACTTC. The full variable domain, rest sourced from reference TRBV18 and TRBJ2-5, is NAGVMQNPRHLVRRRGQEARLRCSPMKGHSHVYWYRQLPEEGLKFMVYLQKENIIDESGMPKERFSAEFPKEGPSILRIQQVVRGDSAAYFCASSPSGVETQYFGPGTRLLVL.